This is a list of T cell receptor beta chains from one sample in a study of early T cells in non-severe SARS-CoV-2 infection. From the 5' RACE reads, TCRdb called clonotypes with MiXCR, one entry per CDR3 protein. The sample carries approximately 110,000 distinct CDR3 sequences, approximately 15% recorded once. The specimen was whole blood. These receptors came from an adult who was a healthcare worker with PCR-confirmed SARS-CoV-2 infection or an uninfected control (not recorded which). CDR3s include the opening cysteine and the closing phenylalanine or tryptophan. The D gene is left open where the match is weak. A row's size may be missing; if present it is once, few, many or a size class.

TRBJ2-5,12,TRBV18,.,many,CASSPRRETQYF,TGTGCCAGCTCACCACGGAGGGAGACCCAGTACTTC
TRBJ1-1,13,TRBV6-6,.,.,CASRSAGDTEVFF,TGTGCCAGCAGGTCAGCAGGGGACACTGAAGTTTTCTTT
TRBJ2-5,12,TRBV7-3,.,few,CASSLSGETQYF,TGTGCCAGCAGCTTATCGGGAGAGACCCAGTACTTC
TRBJ1-2,17,TRBV3-1,.,few,CASSLSAPGSVFYGYTF,TGTGCCAGCAGCCTAAGCGCCCCGGGGTCAGTCTTCTATGGCTACACCTTC
TRBJ1-2,13,TRBV12-3/TRBV12-4,.,few,CASSPIGDYGYTF,TGTGCCAGCTCCCCGATCGGGGACTATGGCTACACCTTC
TRBJ1-1,15,TRBV7-2,TRBD1,.,CASSLVGTGDTEAFF,TGTGCCAGCAGCTTAGTAGGGACAGGGGACACTGAAGCTTTCTTT
TRBJ1-1,15,TRBV20-1,.,few,CSASIGRGVNTEAFF,TGCAGTGCTAGTATTGGTAGGGGAGTGAACACTGAAGCTTTCTTT
TRBJ2-5,16,TRBV6-6,.,.,CASSYSRGLGGETQYF,TGTGCCAGCAGTTACTCCCGAGGGTTGGGCGGAGAGACCCAGTACTTC
TRBJ2-1,13,TRBV7-9,.,few,CASSLEGESEQFF,TGTGCCAGCAGCTTAGAGGGGGAAAGTGAGCAGTTCTTC
TRBJ1-5,15,TRBV24-1,.,.,CATSDCQASNQPQHF,TGTGCCACCAGTGATTGTCAGGCTAGCAATCAGCCCCAGCATTTT
TRBJ1-3,14,TRBV5-5,.,many,CASSLEGNGNTIYF,TGTGCCAGCAGCTTGGAAGGGAATGGAAACACCATATATTTT
TRBJ2-3,16,TRBV7-9,.,.,CASSVGPGSATDTQYF,TGTGCCAGCAGCGTAGGGCCCGGAAGTGCCACAGATACGCAGTATTTT
TRBJ2-7,12,TRBV3-1,.,many,CASSQADYEQYF,TGTGCCAGCAGCCAGGCAGACTACGAGCAGTACTTC
TRBJ2-3,11,TRBV10-3,.,.,CATGTTDTQYF,TGTGCCACCGGGACCACAGATACGCAGTATTTT
TRBJ2-6,15,TRBV12-3/TRBV12-4,.,many,CASSFRGSGANVLTF,TGTGCCAGCAGTTTTCGTGGCTCTGGGGCCAACGTCCTGACTTTC
TRBJ2-2,18,TRBV6-1,TRBD1,.,CASSPNTDRGWNTGELFF,TGTGCCAGCTCCCCCAACACCGACAGGGGATGGAACACCGGGGAGCTGTTTTTT
TRBJ2-7,14,TRBV19,TRBD2,.,CASSTGTRTYEQYF,TGTGCCAGTAGTACCGGGACTAGAACCTACGAGCAGTACTTC
TRBJ1-1,14,TRBV7-2,.,.,CASSFQWRNTEAFF,TGTGCCAGCAGCTTCCAGTGGAGGAATACTGAAGCTTTCTTT
TRBJ1-5,13,TRBV12-3/TRBV12-4,.,.,CASRRHEAQPQHF,TGTGCCAGCAGGCGACATGAGGCTCAGCCCCAGCATTTT
TRBJ2-7,15,TRBV30,TRBD1,.,CAWSWGTGVENEQYF,TGTGCCTGGAGTTGGGGGACAGGGGTGGAGAACGAGCAGTACTTC
TRBJ2-3,16,TRBV9,TRBD2,few,CASSRVLAGGLDTQYF,TGTGCCAGCAGCCGCGTCCTAGCGGGGGGGCTTGATACGCAGTATTTT
TRBJ2-1,14,TRBV24-1,.,.,CATSDANEIGEQFF,TGTGCCACCAGTGACGCTAACGAGATAGGTGAGCAGTTCTTC
TRBJ2-3,16,TRBV19,TRBD2,many,CASRTSGGVGTDTQYF,TGTGCCAGCCGGACTAGCGGGGGGGTGGGCACAGATACGCAGTATTTT
TRBJ2-3,12,TRBV11-2,TRBD1,.,CASRGQGNTQYF,TGTGCCAGCAGAGGACAGGGTAATACGCAGTATTTT
TRBJ1-3,15,TRBV20-1,.,few,CSAREGHTSGNTIYF,TGCAGTGCTAGAGAGGGACACACCTCTGGAAACACCATATATTTT
TRBJ2-1,14,TRBV7-2,.,few,CASSLGGLYNEQFF,TGTGCCAGCAGCTTAGGGGGCCTCTACAATGAGCAGTTCTTC
TRBJ1-4,12,TRBV29-1,.,.,CSVEVPGEKLFF,TGCAGCGTTGAAGTACCGGGGGAAAAACTGTTTTTT
TRBJ2-1,16,TRBV30,.,.,CAWSDETGGAYNEQFF,TGTGCCTGGAGTGATGAGACAGGCGGGGCGTACAATGAGCAGTTCTTC